The 22 T cell receptor beta chains below all came from one sample that was sequenced in a study of T cell repertoires in cytomegalovirus infection. TCRdb recomputed calls from the reads with MiXCR, one row per CDR3 protein. The sample lists some 500,000 distinct CDR3 sequences, approximately 40% occurring once. Their antigens remain unidentified. Sequenced material: cultured PBMCs, taken from culture after CMV antigen stimulation. These receptors originate from a human donor in good health (CMV status not recorded). Some clones in this sample may be carry-over from other donors' samples.

This CDR3 reads CASSFPSHPQETQYF. CDR3 nucleotide sequence: TGTGCCAGCAGTTTCCCCAGCCACCCCCAAGAGACCCAGTACTTC. The chain joins TRBV12-3 or TRBV12-4 to TRBJ2-5, with D unclear. Trimming removed 3 bases at V and 1 base at J, with 12 bases between. The CDR3 runs to 15 residues.

This clonotype was seen just once. This chain joins TRBV7-2 and TRBJ2-7; possibly TRBD2 for D (6 bases). V was pared by 6 bases and J by 0 bases, with 12 bases between. This CDR3 has 14 residues. Looked up from germline, CDR1 is SGHTA and CDR2 is FQGNSA. CDR3 sequence: CASRLNSGSYEQYF. CDR3 in DNA: TGTGCCAGCAGACTTAATAGCGGCTCCTACGAGCAGTACTTC.

The gene calls are TRBV6-2 or TRBV6-3 and TRBJ1-5; D perhaps matches TRBD1 (5 bases). There are 14 residues in the CDR3. Germline-derived CDR1 and CDR2 are MNHEY and SVGEGT. V was cut by 4 bases and J by 1 base, with 8 bases left in between. The CDR3 sequence is CASSSTESNQPQHF. Here the CDR3 DNA reads TGTGCCAGCAGTTCGACAGAGAGCAATCAGCCCCAGCATTTT.

This chain uses TRBV10-2 with TRBJ2-2, with 12 positions matching TRBD2. Germline assignment: CDR1 WSHSY and CDR2 SAAADI. There are 15 residues in the CDR3. V shed 5 bases and J 6 bases; nucleotides not matched to a gene: 4. The CDR3 DNA sequence: TGCGCCAGCAGTACCGGACTAGCGGGACCCGGGGAGCTGTTTTTT. Protein: CASSTGLAGPGELFF.

This clonotype was seen a single time. A read error may account for a junction end that differs from germline. The V call is TRBV19, the J call TRBJ2-1, with 9 bases identical to TRBD2. The V gene's germline CDR1 is LNHDA and CDR2 SQIVND (reference sequence). This CDR3 is built from 14 residues. CDR3 region: CASRIAGALNEQFF. The CDR3 coding sequence is TGTGCCAGTAGAATAGCGGGAGCGTTGAATGAGCAGTTCTTC.

The rearrangement links TRBV7-2 to TRBJ1-1, with 8 nucleotides matching TRBD1. The junction had 7 bases not matched to a gene; V was cut back by 5 bases and J by 8 bases. CDR3 length equals 13 residues. Per germline, CDR1 SGHTA and CDR2 FQGNSA. The CDR3 spells CASSIRQGFEAFF. CDR3 nucleotides: TGTGCCAGCAGCATTCGACAGGGGTTCGAAGCTTTCTTT.

V and J are TRBV18 and TRBJ1-1; D uncertain. Per germline, CDR1 KGHSH and CDR2 LQKENI. The V gene lost 1 base and the J gene lost 3 bases, with 9 bases spanning the gap. This CDR3 has 14 residues. This CDR3 reads CASSPRPWDTEAFF. The CDR3 nucleotides are TGTGCCAGCTCACCACGGCCTTGGGACACTGAAGCTTTCTTT.

The V call is TRBV6-2 or TRBV6-3, the J call TRBJ2-7, with D uncertain. This CDR3 is 13 amino acids long. The germline V gene has CDR1 MNHEY and CDR2 SVGEGT. V dropped 5 bases and J dropped 5 bases, with 13 bases sitting between them. The chain's CDR3 is CASSRGGQDEQYF. The CDR3 nucleotides are TGTGCCAGCAGTCGAGGTGGGCAGGACGAGCAGTACTTC.

The chain employs TRBV20-1 and TRBJ2-7; no firm D call. Per the germline V gene, CDR1 is DFQATT and CDR2 is SNEGSKA (reference sequence). The length of the CDR3 is 13 residues. Trimming removed 1 base from V and 2 bases from J, with 9 bases in between. For the CDR3, the DNA is TGCAGTGCTAGAGTGCTACAGACCTACGAGCAGTACTTC. Protein: CSARVLQTYEQYF.

In this sample, this clonotype turned up a few times. The V call is TRBV2, the J call TRBJ1-5; D possibly corresponds to TRBD1 (5 bases). The germline V gene has CDR1 SNHLY and CDR2 FYNNEI. Trimming pared 1 base from V and 9 bases from J, leaving 16 bases between. The CDR3 has 15 residues. CDR3 region: CASSEDGRGVGPQHF. DNA for the CDR3: TGTGCCAGCAGTGAAGACGGAAGAGGGGTCGGGCCCCAGCATTTT.

This chain joins TRBV7-2 and TRBJ1-5; no firm D call. There are 13 residues in the CDR3. V shed 5 bases and J shed 5 bases, with 10 bases lying between them. The germline CDR1 and CDR2 sequences are SGHTA and FQGNSA. CDR3 sequence: CASSLTRDQPQHF. The CDR3 nucleotides are TGTGCCAGCAGCCTAACGAGGGATCAGCCCCAGCATTTT. The complete variable domain, with remaining parts taken from reference TRBV7-2 and TRBJ1-5, reads GAGVSQSPSNKVTEKGKDVELRCDPISGHTALYWYRQSLGQGLEFLIYFQGNSAPDKSGLPSDRFSAERTGGSVSTLTIQRTQQEDSAVYLCASSLTRDQPQHFGDGTRLSIL.

This clonotype was detected many times. The rearrangement joins TRBV7-2 to TRBJ2-3; 8 bases match TRBD1. In germline, CDR1 is SGHTA, CDR2 FQGNSA. The CDR3 loop spans 15 amino acids. Germline trimming cut 0 bases from V and 5 bases from J; bases unmatched to any gene: 4. The CDR3 nucleotides are TGTGCCAGCAGCTTAGCGCTTGACAGGGGAGATACGCAGTATTTT. Amino acids: CASSLALDRGDTQYF.

The chain carries TRBV19 and TRBJ1-2, with unresolved D. V shed 3 bases and J shed 8 bases, with 16 bases lying between them. CDR3 length: 14 amino acids. The V gene's germline CDR1 is LNHDA and CDR2 SQIVND (reference sequence). The CDR3 protein is CASSMIALTGGYTF. The CDR3 DNA is TGTGCCAGTAGTATGATAGCCCTGACGGGAGGCTACACCTTC.

This clonotype occurred a few times. The J gene is TRBJ2-1, the V gene TRBV20-1; 11 bases agree with TRBD1. Germline V CDR1 and CDR2: DFQATT, SNEGSKA (reference sequence). Trimming cost V 1 base and J 2 bases; bases outside gene matches: 13. There are 19 residues in the CDR3. CDR3 region: CSARVGTGGIADPYNEQFF. In DNA, the CDR3 is TGCAGTGCTAGAGTAGGGACAGGGGGTATCGCGGACCCCTACAATGAGCAGTTCTTC.

A few counts support this clonotype. V and J are TRBV4-2 and TRBJ1-3, with a possible D match to TRBD1 (6 bases). CDR1 is LGHNA and CDR2 is YNFKEQ in the germline V gene. V lost 1 base to trimming and J lost 0 bases, with 10 bases between them. The CDR3 is 16 amino acids. CDR3 in DNA: TGTGCCAGCAGCCAAGTGGGGGCCAACTCTGGAAACACCATATATTTT. Residues: CASSQVGANSGNTIYF.

The chain has TRBV27 and TRBJ2-1; unclear D gene. The CDR3 contains 14 residues. V was clipped by 8 bases and J by 6 bases, with 17 bases between them. From germline, CDR1 is MNHEY and CDR2 SMNVEV (reference sequence). The CDR3 DNA reads TGTGCCAGCTCCGGGCCCCAGTTGTCCAATGAGCAGTTCTTC. Its protein product is CASSGPQLSNEQFF.

The J gene is TRBJ2-4, the V gene TRBV12-3 or TRBV12-4; 12 nucleotides match TRBD2. The V gene end was trimmed by 6 bases and the J gene end by 0 bases; junction bases not matched to a gene: 9. The CDR3 is made up of 18 amino acids. The CDR3 region is CASRWRTSGKLAKNIQYF. The CDR3 DNA reads as TGTGCCAGCAGGTGGAGGACTAGCGGGAAGCTAGCCAAAAACATTCAGTACTTC.

The chain couples TRBV12-3 or TRBV12-4 to TRBJ1-2, with D uncertain. The V gene lost 7 bases and the J gene lost 8 bases, with 14 bases spanning the gap. The CDR3 spans 12 residues. As DNA, the CDR3 is TGTGCCAGCACCCAGACTGCAAAGGGCTACACCTTC. The encoded protein is CASTQTAKGYTF.

The chain recombines TRBV19 with TRBJ2-3; 8 bases are shared with TRBD1. V lost 4 bases, J lost 4 bases, and 7 bases stayed unmatched. Germline CDR1 reads LNHDA; CDR2 reads SQIVND (reference sequence). This CDR3 is built from 15 residues. The CDR3 reads CASSRRQGFSDTQYF. The CDR3 DNA reads TGTGCCAGTAGTAGGAGACAGGGGTTTTCAGATACGCAGTATTTT.

The sample holds one count of this clonotype. This chain connects TRBV20-1 to TRBJ1-5; 8 nucleotides align to TRBD1. The CDR3 runs 14 residues. V dropped 3 bases and J dropped 5; count of bases not matched to a gene: 6. Germline V CDR1 and CDR2: DFQATT, SNEGSKA (reference sequence). The CDR3: CSARSGQGYQPQHF. In DNA, the CDR3 is TGCAGTGCTAGGTCCGGACAGGGCTATCAGCCCCAGCATTTT.

The chain combines TRBV9 with TRBJ2-3; D is unresolved. The V and J ends lost 6 bases and 0 bases respectively, with 11 bases between them. The CDR3 has 14 residues. The germline CDR1 and CDR2 sequences are SGDLS and YYNGEE. CDR3 DNA: TGTGCCAGCACCTCCTTAACTAGCACAGATACGCAGTATTTT. The encoded protein is CASTSLTSTDTQYF.

The CDR3 bases are TGTGCCAGCAGTGAAGAAACTTTCCAAAACGAAGCTTTCTTT. Translated: CASSEETFQNEAFF. The chain joins TRBV2 to TRBJ1-1; unclear D gene. This CDR3 comprises 14 residues. The germline V gene encodes CDR1 SNHLY and CDR2 FYNNEI. Trimming took off 1 base at V and 8 bases at J, with 14 bases between the two ends.